The 15 T cell receptor beta chains presented below share a single source sample, sequenced in a study of blood T cell repertoires in COVID-19. TCRdb keeps only in-frame clones here, not all; method: immunoSEQ multiplex PCR. The sample lists fewer than 350,000 clones; 85% were seen once. The sequenced sample was peripheral blood. These receptors were obtained from a human donor in a cohort sampled during active COVID-19.

The rearrangement uses TRBV19 and TRBJ1-2; perhaps TRBD1 as D (5 bases). V lost 6 bases to trimming and J lost 4 bases, with 18 bases between them. Looked up from germline, CDR1 is LNHDA and CDR2 is SQIVND (reference sequence). This CDR3 region has 15 residues. CDR3 residues: CASRSTQAVGYGYTF. In nucleotides, the CDR3 is TGTGCCAGTAGGTCAACACAGGCGGTGGGCTATGGCTACACCTTC.

The J gene is TRBJ2-1, the V gene TRBV27; 7 bases align to TRBD1. Germline V CDR1 and CDR2: MNHEY, SMNVEV (reference sequence). Losses at the gene ends were 6 bases for V and 0 bases for J; bases not matched to a gene: 5. This CDR3 spans 15 amino acids. CDR3 nucleotides: TGTGCCAGCAGCTACGGACAGGACTCCTACAATGAGCAGTTCTTC. It is translated as CASSYGQDSYNEQFF.

The rearrangement links TRBV6-5 to TRBJ1-2, with 8 positions matching TRBD1. Unmatched junction bases numbered 7, after V lost 2 bases and J lost 5 bases. The CDR3 spans 15 residues. Germline-derived CDR1 and CDR2 are MNHEY and SVGAGI. CDR3 coding DNA: TGTGCCAGCAGTTACGGGGACAGGAACTTATATGGCTACACCTTC. This encodes CASSYGDRNLYGYTF.

This clone has just one count. The chain recombines TRBV6-5 with TRBJ1-2, with 7 bases lining up with TRBD1. J gave up 7 bases and V 5 bases, and 13 bases lay outside the gene matches. The CDR3 is 15 residues long. Germline-derived CDR1 and CDR2 are MNHEY and SVGAGI. The CDR3 sequence: CASSRNNLGQLGYTF. Here the CDR3 DNA reads TGTGCCAGCAGTCGAAACAACTTGGGACAGCTTGGCTACACCTTC.

The chain links TRBV2 to TRBJ2-3; 7 bases map to TRBD2. Germline V gives CDR1 SNHLY, CDR2 FYNNEI. The CDR3 contains 17 residues. With V trimmed by 6 bases and J by 0 bases, 12 bases remained unmatched. CDR3 DNA sequence: TGTGCCAGCAGCCACCCCTTGAGCGGGGATAGCACAGATACGCAGTATTTT. It is translated as CASSHPLSGDSTDTQYF.

The chain links TRBV19 to TRBJ2-3, with TRBD1 identical over 8 bases. This CDR3 has 14 residues. V lost 5 bases to trimming and J lost 4 bases; unmatched junction nucleotides: 5. Germline loops: CDR1 LNHDA, CDR2 SQIVND (reference sequence). The CDR3 region has the DNA TGTGCCAGTAGTCCAAGACAGGGGTCAGATACGCAGTATTTT. It encodes CASSPRQGSDTQYF.

V and J are TRBV5-1 and TRBJ1-1, with unresolved D. Germline values: CDR1 SGHRS, CDR2 YFSETQ. The CDR3 extends over 14 amino acids. The ends were cut back, 4 bases at V and 3 bases at J, with 13 bases in the middle. The CDR3 nucleotides are TGCGCCAGCAGCGTGGACTCTGCGGACACTGAAGCTTTCTTT. As protein: CASSVDSADTEAFF.

The V gene is TRBV2, the J gene TRBJ2-7, with D unclear. Trimming left V 7 bases short and J 0 bases short, with 10 bases between. CDR1 is SNHLY, CDR2 FYNNEI, per germline. The CDR3 is made up of 13 amino acids. The CDR3: CASNGDVSYEQYF. In nucleotides, the CDR3 is TGTGCCAGCAACGGTGATGTCTCCTACGAGCAGTACTTC.

The chain employs TRBV7-9 and TRBJ1-4, with D possibly being TRBD1 (6 bases). Trimming left V 0 bases short and J 8 bases short, with 19 bases between. Germline V gene lookup returns CDR1 SEHNR and CDR2 FQNEAQ (reference sequence). CDR3 length: 17 residues. The CDR3 nucleotides are TGTGCCAGCAGCTTAGCCGAACCTTCAGGGGCAGGGGAAAAACTGTTTTTT. It translates to CASSLAEPSGAGEKLFF.

This chain joins TRBV2 and TRBJ2-7; 9 nucleotides match TRBD1. CDR1 and CDR2 from the germline V gene are SNHLY and FYNNEI. Trimming at V came to 5 bases and at J to 4 bases, leaving 12 bases not matched to a gene. This CDR3 spans 16 amino acids. CDR3: CASSPQGRQGEYEQYF. In nucleotides, the CDR3 is TGTGCCAGCAGTCCACAAGGTCGACAGGGGGAATACGAGCAGTACTTC.

This clone showed up just once. The rearrangement joins TRBV7-9 to TRBJ1-1; D remains unclear. CDR1 and CDR2 (germline): SEHNR, FQNEAQ (reference sequence). This CDR3 has 14 amino acids. V shed 2 bases and J shed 3 bases, with 10 bases lying between them. The CDR3 DNA is TGTGCCAGCAGCTTAAGCGAAATATACACTGAAGCTTTCTTT. Its protein product is CASSLSEIYTEAFF. Drawing the rest from reference TRBV7-9 and TRBJ1-1, the complete variable domain is DTGVSQNPRHKITKRGQNVTFRCDPISEHNRLYWYRQTLGQGPEFLTYFQNEAQLEKSRLLSDRFSAERPKGSFSTLEIQRTEQGDSAMYLCASSLSEIYTEAFFGQGTRLTVV.

This chain connects TRBV24-1 to TRBJ1-2, with D possibly being TRBD1 (5 bases). Germline CDR1 KGHDR, CDR2 SFDVKD. CDR3 length equals 15 residues. The V end lost 5 bases, the J end lost 0 bases, and 12 bases lay between the germline ends. For the CDR3, the DNA is TGTGCCACCAGTGGGGGGGACGGCGCTAACTATGGCTACACCTTC. Translating it yields CATSGGDGANYGYTF.

This chain connects TRBV4-1 to TRBJ1-1; tentative D call: TRBD1 (6 bases). The CDR3 runs 14 residues. Germline CDR1 is MGHRA and CDR2 is YSYEKL. The ends were cut back, 3 bases at V and 5 bases at J, with 13 bases in the middle. This chain's CDR3 is CASSQEQGWTEAFF. CDR3 bases: TGCGCCAGCAGCCAGGAACAGGGTTGGACTGAAGCTTTCTTT.

The chain joins TRBV28 to TRBJ1-2; no definite D call. With 3 bases removed from V and 5 bases from J, the gap between germline ends came to 16 bases. This CDR3 has 15 residues. Germline V gene sequence: CDR1 MDHEN, CDR2 SYDVKM. The CDR3 DNA sequence: TGTGCCAGCAGTTTCAGGTTTTGGTTAAGATATGGCTACACCTTC. Translating gives CASSFRFWLRYGYTF.

The V gene is TRBV25-1, the J gene TRBJ2-1, with 8 positions matching TRBD2. V shed 7 bases and J 7 bases; nucleotides not matched to a gene: 6. This CDR3 contains 13 residues. Per germline, CDR1 MGHDK and CDR2 SYGVNS. This CDR3 is CASNPSGLNEQFF. CDR3 sequence (DNA): TGTGCCAGCAACCCTAGCGGGTTGAATGAGCAGTTCTTC.